These 18 T cell receptor beta chains were sequenced from one sample in a study of T-cell memory formation after mild COVID-19. One entry per CDR3 protein results from TCRdb running MiXCR on the 5' RACE reads. The sample carries 300,000 to 350,000 distinct CDR3 sequences, 10% to 15% recorded once. The sequencing sample was made of PBMCs or a T cell subset sorted from them (not recorded which). The receptors were gathered from a man aged 18 to 29 who had mild COVID-19 (a few samples of this study predate the infection). Cell type and time point are not known.

CDR3 nucleotides: TGCGCCAGCAGCCCCTCTTTGGTAGCGGGGGTGGAGACCCAGTACTTC. It encodes CASSPSLVAGVETQYF. J is TRBJ2-5 and V is TRBV4-3, with 9 bases identical to TRBD2. Germline V lookup: CDR1 LGHNA, CDR2 YSLEER. Trimming removed 4 bases from V and 5 bases from J; junction bases left unmatched: 11. The CDR3 runs to 16 residues.

This clonotype was detected a few times. V is TRBV20-1 and J is TRBJ1-1; D is unclear. The CDR3 runs to 15 residues. V shed 3 bases and J shed 0 bases, with 14 bases lying between them. Germline values: CDR1 DFQATT, CDR2 SNEGSKA (reference sequence). CDR3 amino acids: CSASPPRGLNTEAFF. CDR3 bases: TGCAGTGCTAGCCCACCCAGAGGGTTGAACACTGAAGCTTTCTTT.

This clonotype was found many times. The V and J genes are TRBV9 and TRBJ2-3; 7 bases are a match to TRBD2. The germline gives CDR1 SGDLS, CDR2 YYNGEE. There are 15 residues in the CDR3. Losses at the gene ends were 4 bases for V and 3 bases for J; bases not matched to a gene: 8. The chain's CDR3 is CASSPRLAFTDTQYF. CDR3 nucleotides: TGTGCCAGCAGCCCAAGACTAGCCTTTACAGATACGCAGTATTTT.

V gene TRBV6-6 combines with J gene TRBJ2-7, with D perhaps TRBD1 or TRBD2 (5 bases each). CDR1 and CDR2 (germline): MNHNY, SVGAGI (reference sequence). Trimming removed 2 bases at V and 1 base at J, with 6 bases between. The CDR3 loop spans 13 amino acids. The chain's CDR3 is CASSYGGSYEQYV. The CDR3 DNA follows: TGTGCCAGCAGTTACGGGGGTTCCTACGAGCAGTACGTC.

This clonotype has only a few counts. As DNA, the CDR3 is TGCGCCAGCAGCCTGGGTATTAGTCAGCCCCAGCATTTT. Translated: CASSLGISQPQHF. The rearrangement joins TRBV5-1 to TRBJ1-5; D is undetermined. The germline CDR1 and CDR2 sequences are SGHRS and YFSETQ. The CDR3 runs to 13 residues. V was clipped by 4 bases and J by 6 bases, with 11 bases between them.

This clonotype was counted at least ten times. The J gene is TRBJ1-2, the V gene TRBV19; a possible D gene is TRBD1 (5 bases). The CDR3 extends over 15 amino acids. V lost 3 bases and J 2 bases, leaving 13 bases between the germline ends. Per the germline V gene, CDR1 is LNHDA and CDR2 is SQIVND (reference sequence). The CDR3 is CASSITGGLNYGYTF. The CDR3 nucleotides read TGTGCCAGTAGTATTACAGGCGGCTTGAACTATGGCTACACCTTC.

This chain connects TRBV7-9 to TRBJ1-2; D not resolved. The CDR3 totals 12 residues. Germline V gene sequence: CDR1 SEHNR, CDR2 FQNEAQ (reference sequence). Trimming removed 1 base from V and 6 bases from J, with 6 bases in between. For the CDR3, the DNA is TGTGCCAGCAGCTTAGTAGCTAATGGCTACACCTTC. Translated, it gives CASSLVANGYTF.

This clonotype came up a few times. V usage is TRBV7-3 and J usage is TRBJ2-3; 10 bases map to TRBD2. The length of the CDR3 is 16 residues. Trimming took 8 bases from V and 4 from J; bases not matched to a gene: 12. Germline CDR1 SGHTA, CDR2 FQGTGA. The CDR3 loop reads CASSKGPSGGADTQYF. The CDR3 nucleotides are TGTGCCAGCTCCAAAGGGCCCAGCGGGGGGGCAGATACGCAGTATTTT.

This chain uses TRBV5-4 with TRBJ2-5; TRBD1 matches at 8 bases. The CDR3 runs 15 residues. The junction had 8 bases not matched to a gene; V was cut back by 3 bases and J by 4 bases. The V gene's germline CDR1 is SGHNT and CDR2 YYREEE (reference sequence). CDR3 amino acids: CASSSQGAGVETQYF. CDR3 nucleotides: TGTGCCAGCAGCTCCCAGGGGGCGGGCGTAGAGACCCAGTACTTC. The full variable domain, completed using reference TRBV5-4 and TRBJ2-5, is ETGVTQSPTHLIKTRGQQVTLRCSSQSGHNTVSWYQQALGQGPQFIFQYYREEENGRGNFPPRFSGLQFPNYSSELNVNALELDDSALYLCASSSQGAGVETQYFGPGTRLLVL.

This chain connects TRBV20-1 to TRBJ2-1, with 7 bases aligning to TRBD2. V shed 7 bases and J 9 bases; nucleotides not matched to a gene: 3. The CDR3 runs to 10 residues. CDR1 and CDR2 (germline): DFQATT, SNEGSKA (reference sequence). CDR3 DNA: TGCAGTGACGGGGGGATTGAGCAGTTCTTC. Translating it yields CSDGGIEQFF.

This clonotype came up many times. J is TRBJ2-4 and V is TRBV3-1; no reliable D call. CDR1 and CDR2 (germline): LGHDT, YNNKEL (reference sequence). The V and J ends lost 5 bases and 0 bases respectively, with 11 bases between them. This CDR3 spans 15 amino acids. The DNA of the CDR3 is TGTGCCAGCAGCTCGGCGTCGAGAGCCAAAAACATTCAGTACTTC. Protein: CASSSASRAKNIQYF.

This clonotype was observed a handful of times. The V gene is TRBV21-1, the J gene TRBJ2-1; TRBD1, as called in the table, went unchecked against the DNA. TRBV21-1 represents a pseudogene. The CDR3 extends over 15 amino acids. CDR3 sequence: CASTISDRAYNEQFF. CDR3 nucleotides: TGTGCCAGCACCATCTCGGACAGGGCTTACAATGAGCAGTTCTTC.

This clonotype has just a few counts. The chain couples TRBV12-3 or TRBV12-4 to TRBJ2-3; 13 bases line up with TRBD2. This CDR3 has 20 residues. Trimming cost V 5 bases and J 0 bases; bases outside gene matches: 14. The CDR3 coding sequence is TGTGCCAGCAGTGGACCGACTAGCGGGGGGCCGACCCCTAGCACAGATACGCAGTATTTT. This gives the protein CASSGPTSGGPTPSTDTQYF.

There are a few counts of this clonotype. The chain links TRBV6-5 to TRBJ2-6, with a tentative D call TRBD2 (6 bases). Trimming cost V 7 bases and J 0 bases, with 16 bases left between them. The CDR3 contains 17 residues. Germline-derived CDR1 and CDR2 are MNHEY and SVGAGI. The CDR3 region has the DNA TGTGCCAGCAAGAATGGGCAGGGAGGCTCTGGGGCCAACGTCCTGACTTTC. Protein product: CASKNGQGGSGANVLTF.

This clonotype was observed a few times. The chain couples TRBV4-3 to TRBJ2-2, with 9 bases aligning to TRBD1. CDR3 length equals 14 residues. With 5 bases clipped from V and 6 bases from J, the junction kept 4 bases outside the gene matches. The germline V gene encodes CDR1 LGHNA and CDR2 YSLEER. The CDR3 sequence: CASSGTGFAGELFF. In nucleotides, the CDR3 is TGCGCCAGCAGCGGGACAGGGTTTGCCGGGGAGCTGTTTTTT.

The sample holds a few counts of this clonotype. This rearrangement joins TRBV4-2 to TRBJ2-1; 10 nucleotides align to TRBD2. Germline loops: CDR1 LGHNA, CDR2 YNFKEQ. The CDR3 is made up of 16 amino acids. Trimming at V came to 3 bases and at J to 5 bases, leaving 7 bases not matched to a gene. The DNA of the CDR3 is TGTGCCAGCAGCCAGGGCGGAGCGGGGGGGGACAATGAGCAGTTCTTC. Its translation is CASSQGGAGGDNEQFF.

The chain has TRBV11-3 and TRBJ2-2; D remains unclear. The CDR3 length is 15 residues. CDR1 is SGHNT, CDR2 YENEEA, per germline. Trimming shortened V by 1 base and J by 5 bases, and 11 bases separated the two germline ends. The CDR3 is CASSLAGSVTGELFF. CDR3 nucleotides: TGTGCCAGCAGCTTAGCAGGCTCCGTGACCGGGGAGCTGTTTTTT. The variable domain in full, with the rest retrieved from reference TRBV11-3 and TRBJ2-2, is EAGVVQSPRYKIIEKKQPVAFWCNPISGHNTLYWYLQNLGQGPELLIRYENEEAVDDSQLPKDRFSAERLKGVDSTLKIQPAELGDSAVYLCASSLAGSVTGELFFGEGSRLTVL.

At least ten counts were recorded for this clonotype. J is TRBJ1-6 and V is TRBV5-1; perhaps TRBD1 as D (6 bases). CDR1 is SGHRS and CDR2 is YFSETQ in the germline V gene. The CDR3 runs to 16 residues. The V end lost 3 bases, the J end lost 7 bases, and 17 bases lay between the germline ends. The CDR3 DNA sequence: TGCGCCAGCAGCTCGGGGTTAGAGAGGGGGAATTCACCCCTCCACTTT. It is translated as CASSSGLERGNSPLHF.